This T cell receptor beta chain was obtained from a study of beta chain features in type 1 diabetes. Study results and caveats: Researchers reported that naive, central memory and Treg TCRB repertoires appeared more similar in patients than in healthy donors. Shortening that was moderate but significant affected the TCRB CDR3s of Type 1 diabetes patients in all four CD4+ subsets.

This clone was picked up a small number of times. The antigen is not known. As every portion of the isolated RNA was reverse transcribed, the sequencing read expressed TCRB transcripts. It was found that naive, central memory and regulatory T cell samples averaged about 3.5 million reads. The method was immunoSEQ multiplex PCR; TCRdb's version includes in-frame clones alone and lacks a portion of them. The table records 680,000 or so clones, over 10% of them present only once. Germline V lookup: CDR1 SGHRS, CDR2 YFSETQ. The CDR3 contains 12 residues. J gave up 3 bases and V 7 bases, and 3 bases lay outside the gene matches. It was via CD45RO/CCR7/CD25/CD127/CD95/CD27 that CD4+ naive, central memory, regulatory and stem cell-like memory cells were sorted.

Source material: naive CD4+ T cells from blood. The sequence came from a man younger than 30 with type 1 diabetes. V usage is TRBV5-1 and J usage is TRBJ1-1; the match to TRBD1 covers 7 bases. The CDR3 loop reads CASGRGDTEAFF. The CDR3 DNA reads as TGCGCCAGCGGCAGGGGGGACACTGAAGCTTTCTTT.